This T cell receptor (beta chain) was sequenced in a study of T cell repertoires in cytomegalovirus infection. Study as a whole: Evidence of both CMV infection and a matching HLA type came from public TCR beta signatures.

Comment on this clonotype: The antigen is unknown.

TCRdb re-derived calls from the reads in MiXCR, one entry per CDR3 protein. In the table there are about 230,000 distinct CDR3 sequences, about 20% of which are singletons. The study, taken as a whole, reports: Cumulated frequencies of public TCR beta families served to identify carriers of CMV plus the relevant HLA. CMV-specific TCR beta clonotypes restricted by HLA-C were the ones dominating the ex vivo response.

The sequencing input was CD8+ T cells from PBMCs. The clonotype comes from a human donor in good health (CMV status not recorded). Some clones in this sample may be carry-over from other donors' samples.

As DNA, the CDR3 is TGTGCCAGCATCCCTTCTTATACAGATACGCAGTATTTT. It encodes CASIPSYTDTQYF. The rearrangement joins TRBV7-9 to TRBJ2-3; D not resolved. Trimming cost V 7 bases and J 3 bases, with 11 bases left between them. Germline CDR1 is SEHNR and CDR2 is FQNEAQ (reference sequence). The CDR3 totals 13 residues.